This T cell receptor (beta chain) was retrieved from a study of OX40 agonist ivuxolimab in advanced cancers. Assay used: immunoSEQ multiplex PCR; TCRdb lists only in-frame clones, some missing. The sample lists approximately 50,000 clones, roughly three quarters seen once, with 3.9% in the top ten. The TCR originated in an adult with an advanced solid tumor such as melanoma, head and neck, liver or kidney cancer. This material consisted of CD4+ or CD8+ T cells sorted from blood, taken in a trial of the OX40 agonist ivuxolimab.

This chain's CDR3 is CASREGLAGYEQYF. Here the CDR3 DNA reads TGTGCCAGCAGAGAGGGACTAGCGGGTTACGAGCAGTACTTC. The J gene is TRBJ2-7, the V gene TRBV7-2, with 12 bases fitting TRBD2. V was clipped by 6 bases and J by 4 bases; unmatched bases: 4. The CDR3 loop spans 14 amino acids. Germline V CDR1 and CDR2: SGHTA, FQGNSA. The whole variable domain, remainder taken from reference TRBV7-2 and TRBJ2-7, is GAGVSQSPSNKVTEKGKDVELRCDPISGHTALYWYRQSLGQGLEFLIYFQGNSAPDKSGLPSDRFSAERTGGSVSTLTIQRTQQEDSAVYLCASREGLAGYEQYFGPGTRLTVT.